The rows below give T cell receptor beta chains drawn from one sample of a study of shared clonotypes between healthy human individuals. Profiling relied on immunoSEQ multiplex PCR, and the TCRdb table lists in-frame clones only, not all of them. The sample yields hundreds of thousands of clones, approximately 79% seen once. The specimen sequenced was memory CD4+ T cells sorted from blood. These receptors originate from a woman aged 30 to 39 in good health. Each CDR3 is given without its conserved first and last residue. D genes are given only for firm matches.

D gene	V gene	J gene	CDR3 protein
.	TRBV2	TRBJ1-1	ASTKSAEAF
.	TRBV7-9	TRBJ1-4	ASSLEGQRANEKLF
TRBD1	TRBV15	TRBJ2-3	ATTPKTGFGDTQY
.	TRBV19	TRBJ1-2	ASRLRGVYGYT
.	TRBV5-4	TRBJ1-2	ASSLQGVHGYT
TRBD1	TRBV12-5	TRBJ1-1	ASGFGQDGNTEAF
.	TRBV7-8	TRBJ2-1	ASSLASEQF
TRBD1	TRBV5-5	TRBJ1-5	ASSLGQGAEKPQH
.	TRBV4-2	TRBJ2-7	ASSPSRPGASYEQY
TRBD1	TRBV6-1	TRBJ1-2	ASILTGPRDYGYT
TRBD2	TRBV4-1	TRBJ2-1	ASSQGGTSGRNEQF
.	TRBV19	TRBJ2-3	ASSMRQSTDTQY
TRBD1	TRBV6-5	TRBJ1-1	ASSRDRGNTEAF
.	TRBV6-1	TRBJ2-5	ASSVRLVTGEAQTQY
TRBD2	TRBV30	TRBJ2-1	AWSVGLAGENEQF
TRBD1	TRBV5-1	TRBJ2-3	ASSSGTGKYTQY
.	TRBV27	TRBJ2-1	ASSPTGGNYNEQF
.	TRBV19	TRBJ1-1	ASSMGGKANTEAF
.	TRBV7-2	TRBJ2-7	ASSLARRDYEQY
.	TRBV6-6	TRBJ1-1	ASIPRGSSTEAF
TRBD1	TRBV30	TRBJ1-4	AWTTGPNEKLF
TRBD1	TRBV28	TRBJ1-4	ASTTGGLSNEKLF
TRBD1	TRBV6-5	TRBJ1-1	ASSRTGILEAF
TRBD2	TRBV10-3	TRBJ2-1	AIAYSGRDGNEQF
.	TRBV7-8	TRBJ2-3	ASSSDRYRTDTQY
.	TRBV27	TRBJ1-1	ASSLRGAGSEAF
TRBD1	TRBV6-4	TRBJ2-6	ASSDRGHSGANVLT
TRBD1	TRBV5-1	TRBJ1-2	ASSPVRDRLYGYT
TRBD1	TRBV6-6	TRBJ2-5	ASRSDRAETQY
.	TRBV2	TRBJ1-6	ASMGLSYNSPLH
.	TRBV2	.	ASSSTSGEQY
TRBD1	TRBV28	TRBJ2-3	ATRDRGRDTQY
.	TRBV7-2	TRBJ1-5	ASSSQGDQPQH
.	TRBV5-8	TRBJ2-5	ASSPGQNQETQY
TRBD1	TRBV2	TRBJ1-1	ASRGQGRVTEAF
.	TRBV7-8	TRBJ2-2	ASTKGGIRTGELF
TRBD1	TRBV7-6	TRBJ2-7	ASSWGQGAYEQY
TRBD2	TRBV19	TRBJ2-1	ASSPQSGGYNEQF
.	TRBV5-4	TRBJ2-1	ASSLQSSYNEQF
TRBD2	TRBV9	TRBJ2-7	ASSVSLADYEQY
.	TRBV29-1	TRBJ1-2	SVSGYYGYT
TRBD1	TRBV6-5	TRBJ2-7	ASSPTTGADEQY
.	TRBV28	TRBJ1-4	ASSPLGRRNEKLF
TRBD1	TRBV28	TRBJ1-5	ASSLTGVANQPQH
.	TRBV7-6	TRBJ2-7	ASSLTPANYEQY
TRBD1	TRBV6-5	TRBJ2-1	ASSSTGGPVGDEQF
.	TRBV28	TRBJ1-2	ASSFRLLYGYT
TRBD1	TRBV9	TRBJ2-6	ASSLSGQASSGANVLT
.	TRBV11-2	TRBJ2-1	ASSFLSGSSYNEQF
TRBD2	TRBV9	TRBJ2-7	ASSPQAGVYEQY